A selection of T cell receptor beta chains follows, all from one sample in a study of tumor-infiltrating lymphocytes in oesophageal squamous cell carcinoma. MiXCR, run by TCRdb on the PCR reads, gives a single entry per CDR3 protein. The sample yields over 8,000 distinct CDR3 sequences, over 55% seen once. Sequenced input: esophageal tumor tissue. The origin of the receptors is a female donor with esophageal squamous cell carcinoma. The CDR3 runs from the conserved cysteine through the conserved F or W. D genes are given only for firm matches. Only some rows state a clone size, as once, few, many or a class for expanded clones.

clone_size,d_call,v_call,j_call,cdr3_nt,cdr3_aa
once,TRBD1,TRBV2,TRBJ2-1,TGTGCCACACAGAGAGGACAGGGCTACAATGAGCAGTTCTTC,CATQRGQGYNEQFF
NA,NA,TRBV13,TRBJ2-2,TGTGCCAGCAGCTCCCTTAGCGGAGTGAACACCGGGGAGCTGTTTTTT,CASSSLSGVNTGELFF
NA,NA,TRBV7-3,TRBJ2-3,TGTGCCAGCAGCTTGAATGGCCTCACAGATACGCAGTATTTT,CASSLNGLTDTQYF
once,NA,TRBV12-3/TRBV12-4,TRBJ2-1,TGTGCCAGCAGTTTAGGGGGTCCTCATCAGTTCTTC,CASSLGGPHQFF
NA,NA,TRBV7-2,TRBJ1-1,TGTGCCAGCAGCTTTTCAGTGAACACTGAAGCTTTCTTT,CASSFSVNTEAFF
few,NA,TRBV7-2,TRBJ2-3,TGTGCCAGCAGCTTAGGTCAGGTGGACACAGATACGCAGTATTTT,CASSLGQVDTDTQYF
NA,TRBD2,TRBV12-3/TRBV12-4,TRBJ2-7,TGTGCCAGCAGTTTGGGCGGGAGGCCAAGCGAGCAGTACTTC,CASSLGGRPSEQYF
once,NA,TRBV7-6,TRBJ2-5,TGTGCCAGCAGCTTAATGCTGCAAGAGACCCAGTACTTC,CASSLMLQETQYF
NA,NA,TRBV6-8,TRBJ2-7,TGTGCCAGCAGTTACTCCGGGAGACAGGGATTCTACGAGCAGTACTTC,CASSYSGRQGFYEQYF
NA,TRBD1,TRBV6-2/TRBV6-3,TRBJ1-2,TGTGCCAGCAGGGACAGGCTTTGGGGCTACACCTTC,CASRDRLWGYTF
NA,NA,TRBV7-9,TRBJ1-1,TGTGCCAGCAGCCCCCCCAGGGAATCGAACACTGAAGCTTTCTTT,CASSPPRESNTEAFF
once,NA,TRBV7-4,TRBJ2-1,TGTGCCAGCAGCTTAGACAGGGCGAGCTCCTACAATGAGCAGTTCTTC,CASSLDRASSYNEQFF
NA,NA,TRBV7-6,TRBJ2-6,TGTGCCAGCAGCTTAGAAAGATCTGGGGCCAACGTCCTGACTTTC,CASSLERSGANVLTF
medium-sized,NA,TRBV11-2,TRBJ2-5,TGTGCCAGCAGCTTAGGTGGTAGCCCTAAGCAGTACTTC,CASSLGGSPKQYF
NA,TRBD1,TRBV7-6,TRBJ2-7,TGTGCCAGCAGTTGGGGACAGTCCTACGAGCAGTACTTC,CASSWGQSYEQYF
once,NA,TRBV7-8,TRBJ2-6,TGTGCCAGCAGCTGGCAGGATCCAGGGGCCAACGTCCTGACTTTC,CASSWQDPGANVLTF
few,TRBD1,TRBV7-8,TRBJ2-4,TGTGCCAGCAGCTTAGATAGCGGACAGGGCCCGTACATTCAGTACTTC,CASSLDSGQGPYIQYF
NA,TRBD2,TRBV12-3/TRBV12-4,TRBJ2-3,TGTGCCAGCAGTTTAGCGCTAGCGGGAGAGATGGTGACAGATACGCAGTATTTT,CASSLALAGEMVTDTQYF
NA,NA,TRBV7-2,TRBJ1-5,TGTGCCAGCAGCTTATCTTGGGTCAGCAATCAGCCCCAGCATTTT,CASSLSWVSNQPQHF
NA,TRBD2,TRBV14,TRBJ2-5,TGTGCCAGCAGCCAAGATGTCAGACTAGCGGGAGTGGAGACCCAGTACTTC,CASSQDVRLAGVETQYF
NA,TRBD2,TRBV7-2,TRBJ2-5,TGTGCCAGCAGCCCCGATCCGAGCGGGAGGGGACAGTACTTC,CASSPDPSGRGQYF
NA,NA,TRBV10-3,TRBJ2-1,TGTGCCATCAGGCGGCAGAGCTACAATGAGCAGTTCTTC,CAIRRQSYNEQFF
NA,TRBD2,TRBV7-2,TRBJ2-6,TGTGCCAGCAGCCGAGTAAGGAGCGGGACTTTTGTCTCTGGGGCCAACGTCCTGACTTTC,CASSRVRSGTFVSGANVLTF
NA,TRBD2,TRBV7-9,TRBJ2-1,TGTGCCAGCAGCTGGGGCGGGGGGGCTAACAATGAGCAGTTCTTC,CASSWGGGANNEQFF
once,TRBD2,TRBV7-3,TRBJ2-5,TGTGCCAGCAGCTTATCCTGGACTAGCGGGGGCCAGGTAAAGGAGACCCAGTACTTC,CASSLSWTSGGQVKETQYF
NA,NA,TRBV7-6,TRBJ2-1,TGTGCCAGCAGCCCCGAGGACTACCTAGCCTACAATGAGCAGTTCTTC,CASSPEDYLAYNEQFF
few,TRBD1,TRBV7-8,TRBJ2-6,TGTGCCAGCAGCCTACGGGACAGTCACTCTGGGGCCAACGTCCTGACTTTC,CASSLRDSHSGANVLTF
NA,NA,TRBV12-3/TRBV12-4,TRBJ1-5,TGTGCCAGCTACATTGATATTTATAGCAATCAGCCCCAGCATTTT,CASYIDIYSNQPQHF
NA,NA,TRBV7-2,TRBJ2-7,TGTGCCAGCAGCCCCGTCTACGAGCAGTACTTC,CASSPVYEQYF
NA,TRBD2,TRBV7-3,TRBJ2-1,TGTGCCAGCAGCTTAACTAGCGGGGGGGCCTTACCCTACAATGAGCAGTTCTTC,CASSLTSGGALPYNEQFF
NA,NA,TRBV6-8,TRBJ2-5,TGTGCCAGCAGTTACAACTTTCGGGGGGAGACCCAGTACTTC,CASSYNFRGETQYF
NA,NA,TRBV6-6,TRBJ2-7,TGTGCCAGCAGCATACATGACTACGAGCAGTACTTC,CASSIHDYEQYF
NA,NA,TRBV7-6,TRBJ2-7,TGTGCCAGCAGCGACGCCTACGAGCAGTACTTC,CASSDAYEQYF
NA,NA,TRBV7-2,TRBJ2-7,TGTGCCAGCAGCTTAGTATGGGTCTACGAGCAGTACTTC,CASSLVWVYEQYF
NA,NA,TRBV6-6,TRBJ2-6,TGTGCCAGCAGTTACGGGATCAGGGGTTCTGGGGCCAACGTCCTGACTTTC,CASSYGIRGSGANVLTF
NA,NA,TRBV7-2,TRBJ2-6,NA,CASSFPVGGAGRWLHLRF
NA,NA,TRBV19,TRBJ2-3,TGTGCCAGTAGTTTCAGGACTACCGGTACGCAGTATTTT,CASSFRTTGTQYF
NA,NA,TRBV7-1,TRBJ2-7,TGTGCCAGCAGCTCAGGGACGGAGACCTACGAGCAGTACTTC,CASSSGTETYEQYF
medium-sized,NA,TRBV12-3/TRBV12-4,TRBJ1-4,TGTGCCAGCAGTTTAGCGCGGTGGCCGGCCGGAGGGAATGAAAAACTGTTTTTT,CASSLARWPAGGNEKLFF
medium-sized,NA,TRBV27,TRBJ2-1,TGTGCCAGCAGTTTAAAATGGAATCGTGAGCAGTTCTTC,CASSLKWNREQFF
NA,TRBD1,TRBV6-1,TRBJ2-4,TGTGCCAGCAGTCCGGGACAGGGGATCCCAAAAAACATTCAGTACTTC,CASSPGQGIPKNIQYF
NA,NA,TRBV7-2,TRBJ1-4,TGTGCCAGCAGCCAAGGGACATTTGCAACTAATGAAAAACTGTTTTTT,CASSQGTFATNEKLFF
few,TRBD2,TRBV7-2,TRBJ2-5,TGTGCCAGCAGCTTATGGGCTAGCGGGGCACAAGAGACCCAGTACTTC,CASSLWASGAQETQYF
once,NA,TRBV12-3/TRBV12-4,TRBJ2-5,TGTGCCAGCAGCGTCGACCGAGAGACCCAGTACTTC,CASSVDRETQYF
many,NA,TRBV11-3,TRBJ1-6,TGTGCCAGCAGCTCAGGGAATTCACCCCTCCACTTT,CASSSGNSPLHF
few,NA,TRBV6-1,TRBJ1-2,TGTGCCAGCAGCGGAGGGACCTATGGCTACACCTTC,CASSGGTYGYTF
NA,NA,TRBV12-3/TRBV12-4,TRBJ2-5,TGTGCCAGCACCCAAGGGAGGACGGCCCAAGAGACCCAGTACTTC,CASTQGRTAQETQYF
NA,NA,TRBV6-4,TRBJ2-5,TGTGCCAGCAGTGAGTGGGCAGAAGAGACCCAGTACTTC,CASSEWAEETQYF
NA,NA,TRBV6-1,TRBJ2-4,TGTGCCAGCAGCAGGGGTATCGCCAAAAACATTCAGTACTTC,CASSRGIAKNIQYF